The entry below describes one T cell receptor beta chain. As handled by the study authors: Estimated nucleated cell counts came from reference gene primer amplification. Using immunoSEQ multiplex PCR, the repertoire was profiled, and TCRdb retains in-frame clones only, with some absent. The V and J calls and clone size were taken over from that table, and D and trimming were inferred from the DNA. The data contain around 270,000 clones, 86% of them seen just once; the ten biggest clones take up approximately 2%. This CDR3 is 14 amino acids long. The germline gives CDR1 SGHKS, CDR2 YYEKEE (reference sequence). The V end was cut by 1 base, the J end by 2 bases, with 9 bases between. The data were obtained in a study of blood T cell repertoires in COVID-19. Overall study context: Samples came from the United States, Italy and Spain, spanning acute and convalescent COVID-19. Sources were T cells, B-cell-depleted T cells, or PBMCs; the material itself was cDNA or gDNA.

This sequence joins TRBV5-5 and TRBJ1-2; perhaps TRBD1 as D (5 bases). The source material was peripheral blood. The TCR was taken from a man aged 25 to 40 with active or convalescent COVID-19. CDR3 residues: CASSLSTENYGYTF. CDR3 DNA: TGTGCCAGCAGCTTGTCGACAGAAAACTATGGCTACACCTTC.